This TCR beta chain derives from a study of shared clonotypes between healthy human individuals. This clone showed up just once. As yet, its antigen is unknown. General study results and limits: Relative to their counterparts shared across all four donors, non-shared clonotypes exhibited diminished generation probabilities. In general, naive subsets displayed greater estimated richness than memory subsets did.

CD8 cells classed as naive were CD45RO-negative and positively selected for CCR7, excluding terminally differentiated effector memory CD45RA+ cells. Healthy and HIV-negative, the adult donors had no recent acute infections or vaccinations. The protocol was immunoSEQ multiplex PCR, while the TCRdb copy is restricted to in-frame clones and leaves out a portion. This repertoire shows more than 2 million clones, roughly 95% found once; its top ten account for about 1.1%. Material: naive CD8+ T cells sorted from blood. The origin of this receptor is a man aged 18 to 30 in good health.

The CDR3 DNA is TGCAGCGTTGAAGATCGGGGTGCAGGGGGCTCCTACGAGCAGTACTTC. It yields the protein CSVEDRGAGGSYEQYF. The chain carries TRBV29-1 and TRBJ2-7; 7 bases fit TRBD1. V shed 0 bases, J shed 0 bases, and the junction held 8 bases outside the gene matches. The CDR3 contains 16 residues. Germline lookup yields CDR1 SQVTM and CDR2 ANQGSEA.